This T cell receptor (beta chain) was obtained from a study of vaccination effects on CD4 cells after COVID-19. Antigen-specific CD4+ T cells were first expanded with viral peptide pools by the ViraFEST assay and only then sequenced. Once cultured for roughly 10 days, the cells underwent separation to obtain CD4+ T cells. Infection with SARS-CoV-2 occurred in the person between March and December 2020, and PCR confirmed it. Participants each got two BNT162b2 or mRNA-1273 vaccine doses. This table comes from immunoSEQ multiplex PCR, and its TCRdb copy is limited to in-frame clones, with some not included. The table lists around 15,000 clones, 76% of them singletons. Trimming shortened V by 4 bases and J by 7 bases, and 8 bases separated the two germline ends. The CDR3 contains 12 residues. Study-wide points: Few convalescent patients and no early post-infection timepoints were included in the study.

On this clone itself: The target antigen is unknown.

The starting material was CD4+ T cells from PBMCs cultured with SARS-CoV-2 spike peptides, obtained after COVID-19 vaccination. The sequence was collected from a human donor who had a prior SARS-CoV-2 infection. The J gene is TRBJ2-1, the V gene TRBV12-3 or TRBV12-4, with D unclear. CDR3 nucleotide sequence: TGTGCCAGCAGTTCATCGGAGAATGAGCAGTTCTTC. It yields the protein CASSSSENEQFF.